Listed here is a single TCR beta chain. Its antigen specificity is not known. No base quality values were provided; no much bigger clone lies one nucleotide off. CDR1 and CDR2 were assigned from the germline V gene as SGHTA and FQGNSA. Trimmed from V: 1 base; trimmed from J: 0 bases; junction bases lacking a gene match: 5. The CDR3 sequence holds 16 residues, the cysteine and phenylalanine included. The read is trimmed to its CDR3 DNA, 48 bases read in frame from base 1. The sample originates from a study of T cell responses to AZD1222 COVID-19 vaccine (dated by TCRdb to about 2021). Describing the broader study: Because spike-specific TCR depth and breadth did not differ between the two schedules, AZD1222 recipients who got a second dose at roughly 4 weeks were pooled with those who got a second dose at roughly 12 weeks. Enrollment into the trials was organized by age into subgroups of 18-55, 56-69 and 70-plus years, and those subgroups contained about 160, 30 and 59 TCR-sequenced participants, respectively. A total of about 230 trial participants underwent TCR sequencing, of whom 207 received two doses of AZD1222 and some 26 received two doses of the MenACWY control vaccine. Broad study findings and their caveats: The 56-69-year group was small, and its depth increase did not reach significance, likely because of low power. The whole spike protein was spanned by vaccine-associated CD4 TCRs, and dominant responses were seen in regions 160-218 and 743-854. Reportedly, almost half of the unique spike-specific TCRs recognized epitopes lying outside the regions that are mutated in the B.1.351 and B.1.1.7 variants. Only 5 to 7 AZD1222 recipients were SARS-CoV-2 seropositive at baseline, limiting conclusions about previously exposed vaccinees. Participants were mostly white British, with more females than males. The authors suggested clonal diversity may have been underestimated. After two AZD1222 doses, both the breadth and the depth of spike-specific TCRs were significantly higher than at day 0 and than in MenACWY recipients. Because no day 14 peak-response samples were available, the repertoires could be characterized only after the peak T cell response.

The CDR3 regions of human TCRbeta chains were subjected to immunosequencing. The study's own analysis went as follows. Repertoire TCRs were checked for matches against a reference library of SARS-CoV-2-specific TCRs that had been generated using the MIRA antigen-specificity platform. Breadth meant the fraction of unique TCRs that were SARS-CoV-2-associated, whereas depth meant the fraction of total T cells that were SARS-CoV-2-associated. Each spike-specific TCR was assigned to its reactive spike region and to a CD4 or CD8 class using the MIRA data. Log10-transformed breadth and depth values were compared by one-way ANOVA with Sidak's multiple comparisons tests. The immuneACCESS repertoire file appears here via TCRdb, limited to in-frame rearrangements. These files lack a portion of the clones; in checked studies, under half of the deficit traces to unresolved V genes, and the cause of the others is not known. V and J calls plus clone size are reproduced from that table; the DNA served to infer D and trimming. Counted in this sample were approximately 67,000 clones; roughly 89% of them appeared once. The biggest ten clones account for under 3% of the sample.

In the paper's terms, the time point label means: baseline before first vaccination. The vaccinee samples were drawn from two UK trials, COV001 and COV002, one of which was a single-blind randomized controlled phase 2/3 trial testing AZD1222 (ChAdOx1 nCoV-19) in healthy adults. For TCRbeta chain sequencing, PBMC samples were collected from trial participants at day 0 and at day 28 after the second dose. This sample comprised peripheral blood, obtained on day 0 of AZD1222 vaccination. Recombination connected TRBV7-2 to TRBJ2-5; 7 central bases correspond to TRBD2. The receptor comes from an adult in good health. The sequenced DNA: TGTGCCAGCAGCTTAGGAGCAGCGGGGAACCAAGAGACCCAGTACTTC. Translated, it reads CASSLGAAGNQETQYF.